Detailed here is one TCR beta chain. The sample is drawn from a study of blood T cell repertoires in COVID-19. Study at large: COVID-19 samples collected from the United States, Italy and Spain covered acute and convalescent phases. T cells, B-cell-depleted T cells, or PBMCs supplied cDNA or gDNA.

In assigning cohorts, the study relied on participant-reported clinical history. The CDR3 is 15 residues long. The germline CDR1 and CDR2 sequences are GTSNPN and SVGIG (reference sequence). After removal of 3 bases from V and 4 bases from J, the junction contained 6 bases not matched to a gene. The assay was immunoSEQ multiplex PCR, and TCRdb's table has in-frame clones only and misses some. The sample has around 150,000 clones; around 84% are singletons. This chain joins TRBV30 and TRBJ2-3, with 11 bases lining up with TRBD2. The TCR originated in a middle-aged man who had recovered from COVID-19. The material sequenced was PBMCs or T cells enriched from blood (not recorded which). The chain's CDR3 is CAWRPGLAVADTQYF. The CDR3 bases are TGTGCCTGGAGGCCGGGACTAGCGGTGGCAGATACGCAGTATTTT.